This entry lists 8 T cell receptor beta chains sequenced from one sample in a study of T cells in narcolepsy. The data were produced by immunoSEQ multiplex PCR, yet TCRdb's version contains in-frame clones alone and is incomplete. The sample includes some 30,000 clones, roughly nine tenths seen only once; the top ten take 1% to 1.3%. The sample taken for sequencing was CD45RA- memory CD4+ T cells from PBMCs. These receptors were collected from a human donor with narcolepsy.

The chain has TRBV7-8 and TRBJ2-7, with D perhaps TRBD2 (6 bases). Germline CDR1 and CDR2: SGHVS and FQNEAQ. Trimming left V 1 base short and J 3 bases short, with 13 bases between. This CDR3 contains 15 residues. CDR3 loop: CASSLEAGPSYEQYV. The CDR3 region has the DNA TGTGCCAGCAGCTTAGAAGCGGGTCCAAGCTACGAGCAGTACGTC.

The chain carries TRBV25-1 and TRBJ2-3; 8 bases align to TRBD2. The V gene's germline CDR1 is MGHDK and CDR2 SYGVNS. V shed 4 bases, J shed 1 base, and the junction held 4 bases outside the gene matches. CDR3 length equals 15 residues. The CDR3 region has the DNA TGTGCCAGCAGTGCATTAGCGGGGCGCACAGATACGCAGTATTTT. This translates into CASSALAGRTDTQYF.

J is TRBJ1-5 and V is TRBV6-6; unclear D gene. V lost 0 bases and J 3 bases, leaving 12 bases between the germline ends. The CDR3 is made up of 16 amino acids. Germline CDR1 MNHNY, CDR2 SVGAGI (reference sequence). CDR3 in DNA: TGTGCCAGCAGTTACTCGTCGACGGTTCACAATCAGCCCCAGCATTTT. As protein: CASSYSSTVHNQPQHF.

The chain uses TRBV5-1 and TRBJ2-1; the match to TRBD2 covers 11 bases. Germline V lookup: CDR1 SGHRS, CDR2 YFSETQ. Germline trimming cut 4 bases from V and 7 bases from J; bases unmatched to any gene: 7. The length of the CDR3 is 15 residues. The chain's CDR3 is CASSELAGGRNEQFF. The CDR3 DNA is TGCGCCAGCAGCGAGCTAGCGGGGGGTCGGAATGAGCAGTTCTTC. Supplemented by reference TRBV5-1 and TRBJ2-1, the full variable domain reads KAGVTQTPRYLIKTRGQQVTLSCSPISGHRSVSWYQQTPGQGLQFLFEYFSETQRNKGNFPGRFSGRQFSNSRSEMNVSTLELGDSALYLCASSELAGGRNEQFFGPGTRLTVL.

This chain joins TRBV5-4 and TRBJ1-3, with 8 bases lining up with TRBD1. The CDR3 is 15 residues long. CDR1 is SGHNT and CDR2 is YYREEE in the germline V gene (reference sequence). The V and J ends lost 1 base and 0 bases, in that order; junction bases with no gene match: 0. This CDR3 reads CASSLTGGSGNTIYF. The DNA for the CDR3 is TGTGCCAGCAGCTTGACAGGGGGCTCTGGAAACACCATATATTTT.

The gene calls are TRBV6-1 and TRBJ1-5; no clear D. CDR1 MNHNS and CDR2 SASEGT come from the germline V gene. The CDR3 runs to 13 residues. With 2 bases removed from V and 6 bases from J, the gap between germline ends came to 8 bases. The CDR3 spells CASSEREGQPQHF. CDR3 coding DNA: TGTGCCAGCAGTGAACGGGAGGGTCAGCCCCAGCATTTT.

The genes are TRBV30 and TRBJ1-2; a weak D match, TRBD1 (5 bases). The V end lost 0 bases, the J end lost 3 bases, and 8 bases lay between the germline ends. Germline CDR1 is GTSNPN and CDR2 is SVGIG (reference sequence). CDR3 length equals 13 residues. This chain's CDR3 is CAWSVTGHYGYTF. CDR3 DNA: TGTGCCTGGAGTGTAACAGGCCACTATGGCTACACCTTC.

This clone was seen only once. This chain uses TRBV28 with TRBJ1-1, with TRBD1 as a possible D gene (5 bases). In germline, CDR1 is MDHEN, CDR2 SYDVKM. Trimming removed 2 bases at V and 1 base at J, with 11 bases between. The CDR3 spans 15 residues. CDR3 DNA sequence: TGTGCCAGCAGTTTACTGGTCAGGGAGAACACTGAAGCTTTCTTT. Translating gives CASSLLVRENTEAFF. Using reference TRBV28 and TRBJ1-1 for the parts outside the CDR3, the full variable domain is DVKVTQSSRYLVKRTGEKVFLECVQDMDHENMFWYRQDPGLGLRLIYFSYDVKMKEKGDIPEGYSVSREKKERFSLILESASTNQTSMYLCASSLLVRENTEAFFGQGTRLTVV.